This T cell receptor (beta chain) originates from a study of blood T cells in healthy people across ages. Regarding the study as a whole: The CMV status of each donor remained undetermined, and this could have confounded shifts in expanded clonotypes.

About this clonotype: The antigen is unknown.

Together with a sample-barcoded 5' primer, a J-beta primer mix was included in a second PCR lasting about 7 to 12 cycles. There were at least 3 million CDR3-containing paired-end reads obtained from each sample. TCRdb reprocessed the 5' RACE reads with MiXCR, giving one entry per CDR3 protein. Of about 640,000 distinct CDR3 sequences listed, approximately 59% are singletons. This CDR3 comprises 15 residues. J gave up 0 bases and V 5 bases, and 2 bases lay outside the gene matches. In germline, CDR1 is MNHEY, CDR2 SMNVEV (reference sequence). The chain employs TRBV27 and TRBJ2-2, with 8 bases aligning to TRBD1. This receptor was identified in a man aged 55 to 70 in good health. Sequenced material: blood. Here the CDR3 DNA reads TGTGCCAGCAGTCCCAGGGGGCCGAACACCGGGGAGCTGTTTTTT. Encoded protein: CASSPRGPNTGELFF.